This is a list of T cell receptor beta chains from one sample in a study of neoadjuvant anti-PD-1 for oral cavity cancer. Using immunoSEQ multiplex PCR, the repertoire was profiled, and TCRdb retains in-frame clones only, with some absent. The table has about 16,000 clones, approximately 67% seen once. The sequences come from PBMCs, collected before nivolumab (anti-PD-1) treatment. The receptor set was obtained from a person aged 35-80 years with oral cavity squamous cell carcinoma. CDR3s include the opening cysteine and the closing phenylalanine or tryptophan. D genes are given only for firm matches. Size tells how often a clone was seen (once, few, many) or the class of an expanded clone, and some rows leave it out.

d_call j_call v_call cdr3_length clone_size cdr3_aa cdr3_nt
TRBD1 TRBJ2-7 TRBV6-1 13 NA CASTSRPGGEQYF TGTGCCAGCACGTCGCGCCCAGGGGGCGAGCAGTACTTC
TRBD2 TRBJ2-1 TRBV4-1 15 NA CASNNGLAGSREQFF TGCGCCAGCAACAACGGACTAGCGGGAAGCCGTGAGCAGTTCTTC
NA TRBJ2-3 TRBV29-1 12 NA CSVGQGTDTQYF TGCAGCGTTGGCCAGGGGACAGATACGCAGTATTTT
NA TRBJ2-3 TRBV10-3 13 NA CAITRQSTDTQYF TGTGCCATCACCAGACAGAGCACAGATACGCAGTATTTT
TRBD1 TRBJ2-5 TRBV6-5 14 once CASGDRARQETQYF TGTGCCAGCGGGGACAGGGCCCGGCAAGAGACCCAGTACTTC
NA TRBJ2-5 TRBV2 15 few CASSDEGGNQETQYF TGTGCCAGCAGTGATGAGGGAGGAAACCAAGAGACCCAGTACTTC
TRBD1 TRBJ2-7 TRBV11-2 16 NA CASSPNGQGAIYEQYF TGTGCCAGCAGCCCAAATGGACAGGGGGCAATCTACGAGCAGTACTTC
TRBD2 TRBJ2-7 TRBV2 14 few CASHRLAGPYEQYF TGTGCCAGCCACCGACTAGCGGGCCCCTACGAGCAGTACTTC
TRBD1 TRBJ1-2 TRBV11-2 13 medium-sized CASSPGTGSSYTF TGTGCCAGCAGCCCCGGGACAGGGAGCAGCTACACCTTC
NA TRBJ2-3 TRBV11-2 15 NA CASSLGGPSTDTQYF TGTGCCAGCAGCTTAGGGGGGCCGTCAACAGATACGCAGTATTTT
NA TRBJ1-4 TRBV6-5 15 once CASSRSGTGNEKLFF TGTGCCAGCAGCCGCTCGGGGACTGGTAATGAAAAACTGTTTTTT
TRBD2 TRBJ2-2 TRBV6-5 15 NA CATQVTSANTGELFF TGTGCCACCCAAGTGACTAGCGCTAACACCGGGGAGCTGTTTTTT
NA TRBJ1-1 TRBV7-3 13 NA CASSPNRDTEAFF TGTGCCAGCAGCCCGAACAGGGACACTGAAGCTTTCTTT
NA TRBJ1-5 TRBV28 15 NA CASSPGGAGNQPQHF TGTGCCAGCAGCCCTGGGGGGGCAGGCAATCAGCCCCAGCATTTT
TRBD1 TRBJ2-7 TRBV7-9 14 medium-sized CASSLVSTGGEQYF TGTGCCAGCAGCTTAGTCTCGACAGGGGGCGAGCAGTACTTC
TRBD1 TRBJ2-5 TRBV7-3 15 NA CASSLQRGLAETQYF TGTGCCAGCAGCCTTCAAAGGGGGCTTGCAGAGACCCAGTACTTC
TRBD2 TRBJ2-1 TRBV6-5 15 NA CASTRGTSGTNEQFF TGTGCCAGCACGCGCGGGACTAGCGGGACCAATGAGCAGTTCTTC
TRBD1 TRBJ2-3 TRBV5-4 15 NA CASSLGGTGLDTQYF TGTGCCAGCAGCTTGGGTGGGACAGGCCTAGATACGCAGTATTTT
NA TRBJ2-5 TRBV5-6 15 NA CASSPLGTLQETQYF TGTGCCAGCAGCCCCCTGGGTACCCTCCAAGAGACCCAGTACTTC
NA TRBJ1-1 TRBV28 13 NA CASTTLRGTEAFF TGTGCCAGCACCACTCTCCGCGGGACTGAAGCTTTCTTT
NA TRBJ1-1 TRBV20-1 11 NA CSAIRQIEAFF TGCAGTGCCATAAGACAGATTGAAGCTTTCTTT
NA TRBJ2-5 TRBV7-9 14 NA CASSLNGLKETQYF TGTGCCAGCAGCTTAAACGGCCTGAAAGAGACCCAGTACTTC
TRBD1 TRBJ2-7 TRBV5-4 16 NA CASSGGGQESSYEQYF TGTGCCAGCAGCGGAGGGGGACAGGAGAGCTCCTACGAGCAGTACTTC
TRBD1 TRBJ2-7 TRBV28 15 NA CASSPLGQSLREQYF TGTGCCAGCTCCCCGTTGGGACAGTCTCTAAGGGAGCAGTACTTC